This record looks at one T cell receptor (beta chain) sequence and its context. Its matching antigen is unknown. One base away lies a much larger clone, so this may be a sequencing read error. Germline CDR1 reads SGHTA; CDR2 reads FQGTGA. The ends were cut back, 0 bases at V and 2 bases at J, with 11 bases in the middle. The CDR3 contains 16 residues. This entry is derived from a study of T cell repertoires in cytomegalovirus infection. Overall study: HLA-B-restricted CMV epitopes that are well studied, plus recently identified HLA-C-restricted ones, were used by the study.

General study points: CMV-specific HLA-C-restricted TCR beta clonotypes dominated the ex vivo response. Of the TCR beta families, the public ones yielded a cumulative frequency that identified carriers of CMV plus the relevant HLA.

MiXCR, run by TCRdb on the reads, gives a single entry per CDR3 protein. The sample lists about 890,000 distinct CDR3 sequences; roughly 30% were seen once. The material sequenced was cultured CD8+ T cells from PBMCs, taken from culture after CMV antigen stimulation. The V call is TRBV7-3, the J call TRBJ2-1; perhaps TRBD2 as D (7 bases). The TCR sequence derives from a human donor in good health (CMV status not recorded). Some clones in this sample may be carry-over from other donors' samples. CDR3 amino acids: CASSLTYGGPYNEQFF. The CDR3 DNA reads TGTGCCAGCAGCTTAACGTACGGGGGGCCCTACAATGAGCAGTTCTTC.